This T cell receptor beta chain was obtained from a study of cytomegalovirus exposure and HLA in healthy donors. Trimming removed 6 bases from V and 1 base from J, with 15 bases in between. This CDR3 has 15 amino acids. CDR1 is MNHEY and CDR2 is SVGAGI in the germline V gene. Vbeta (60) and Jbeta (13) primers were used in the PCR. Sequenced by immunoSEQ multiplex PCR; TCRdb stores in-frame clones only, minus some. The table records just over 150,000 clones, approximately 72% of them present only once. There are a few counts of this clone. What it binds is not known. The study's findings and limits: In a later analysis, most CMV-associated TCR beta chains appeared HLA-restricted. A few chains tied to CMV proved CMV antigen-specific in vitro. A later analysis linked a missense variant in DCLRE1C to the trimming of TCR beta V and J genes. Most TCR sequences showed up rarely, but some public TCRs showed up in many donors.

The chain recombines TRBV6-5 with TRBJ1-1; D not resolved. The sequence came from a female donor in good health and CMV-seronegative. Sequenced sample: PBMCs. The CDR3 DNA follows: TGTGCCAGCAGGTTCCTTGGGAGGAGGAACACTGAAGCTTTCTTT. This translates into CASRFLGRRNTEAFF.